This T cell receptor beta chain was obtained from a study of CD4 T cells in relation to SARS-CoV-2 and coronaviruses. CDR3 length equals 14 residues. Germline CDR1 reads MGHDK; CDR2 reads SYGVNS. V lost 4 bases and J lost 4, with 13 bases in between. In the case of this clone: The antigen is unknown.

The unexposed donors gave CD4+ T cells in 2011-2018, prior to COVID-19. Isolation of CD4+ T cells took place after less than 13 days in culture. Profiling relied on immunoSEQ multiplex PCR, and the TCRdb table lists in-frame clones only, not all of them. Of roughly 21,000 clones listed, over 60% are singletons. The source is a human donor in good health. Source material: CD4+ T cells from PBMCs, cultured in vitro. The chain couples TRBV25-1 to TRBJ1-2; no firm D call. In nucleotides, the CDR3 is TGTGCCAGCAGTGCCGAGGGTAGGACCTATGGCTACACCTTC. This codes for CASSAEGRTYGYTF.